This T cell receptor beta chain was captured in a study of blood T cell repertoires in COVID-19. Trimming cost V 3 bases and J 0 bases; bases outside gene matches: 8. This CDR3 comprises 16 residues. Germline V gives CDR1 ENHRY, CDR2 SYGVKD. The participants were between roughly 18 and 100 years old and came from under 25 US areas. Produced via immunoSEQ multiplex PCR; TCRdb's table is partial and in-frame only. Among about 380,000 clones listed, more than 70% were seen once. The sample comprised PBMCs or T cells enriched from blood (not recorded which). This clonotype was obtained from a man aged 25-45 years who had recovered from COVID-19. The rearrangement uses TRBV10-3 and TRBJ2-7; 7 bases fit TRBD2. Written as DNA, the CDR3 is TGTGCCATCAGTGATCCGCGGACGGGGGGCTCCTACGAGCAGTACTTC. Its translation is CAISDPRTGGSYEQYF.